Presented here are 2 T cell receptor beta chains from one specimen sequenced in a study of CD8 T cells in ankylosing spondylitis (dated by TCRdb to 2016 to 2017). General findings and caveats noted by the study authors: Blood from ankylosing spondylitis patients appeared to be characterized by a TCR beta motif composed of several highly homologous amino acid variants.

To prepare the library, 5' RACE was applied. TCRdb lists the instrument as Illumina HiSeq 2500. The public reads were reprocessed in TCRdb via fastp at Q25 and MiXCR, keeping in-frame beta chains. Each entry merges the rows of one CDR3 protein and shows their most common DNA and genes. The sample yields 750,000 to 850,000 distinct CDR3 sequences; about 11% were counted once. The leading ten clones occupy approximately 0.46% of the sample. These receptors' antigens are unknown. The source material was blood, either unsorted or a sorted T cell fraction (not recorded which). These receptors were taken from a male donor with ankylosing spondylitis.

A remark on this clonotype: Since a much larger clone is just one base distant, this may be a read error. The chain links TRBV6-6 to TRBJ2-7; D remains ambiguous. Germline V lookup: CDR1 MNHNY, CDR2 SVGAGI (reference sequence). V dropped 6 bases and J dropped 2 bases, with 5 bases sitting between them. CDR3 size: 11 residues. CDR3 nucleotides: TGTGCCAGCAGAAACCCCTACGAGCAGTACTTC. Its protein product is CASRNPYEQYF.

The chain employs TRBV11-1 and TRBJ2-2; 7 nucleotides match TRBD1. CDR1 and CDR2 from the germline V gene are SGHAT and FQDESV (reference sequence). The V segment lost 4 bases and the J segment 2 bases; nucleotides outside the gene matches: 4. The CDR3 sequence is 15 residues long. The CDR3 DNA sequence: TGTGCCAGCAGCTCCCACAGGGGAAACACCGGGGAGCTGTTTTTT. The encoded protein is CASSSHRGNTGELFF. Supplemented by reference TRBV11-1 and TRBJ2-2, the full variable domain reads EAEVAQSPRYKITEKSQAVAFWCDPISGHATLYWYRQILGQGPELLVQFQDESVVDDSQLPKDRFSAERLKGVDSTLKIQPAELGDSAMYLCASSSHRGNTGELFFGEGSRLTVL.